This TCR beta chain is from a study of cytomegalovirus exposure and HLA in healthy donors listed by TCRdb under 2017. Describing the broader study: An earlier analysis of approximately 600 of the donors reported more than 250 Gb of sequence data and some 100 million unique TCR beta sequences from about 180 million T cells. An early release covering approximately 600 HLA-typed donors comprised approximately 290 gigabases of sequencing data and around 80 million unique TCR sequences. Of the roughly 400 genotyped donors, roughly 85% fell in the genetic ancestry cluster associated with self-reported Caucasian donors. The study aimed to test whether signatures of past pathogen exposure could be identified by cataloging public T cell receptors. The T cell repertoires of under 700 subjects were profiled by immunosequencing and related to cytomegalovirus serostatus. Besides the first cohort of more than 650 subjects, a separate validation cohort made up of over 95 different subjects was used. To predict cytomegalovirus infection status, the study brought together high-throughput TCR immunosequencing, statistical association of individual TCRs with disease status, and machine learning. In a later analysis, previously published TCR beta repertoires from more than 500 donors were re-analyzed and high-resolution HLA genotyping was added so that TCR occurrence patterns could be studied. Rather than using new phenotypic data, the later analysis identified candidate immune exposures from TCR beta sequences and from how often those sequences occurred across donors. In an earlier analysis of roughly 540 of the donors, high-throughput TCR beta sequencing was used to judge whether each TCR beta V gene segment behaved as functional or pseudogenic. Donor age, sex, ethnicity and CMV serostatus were compiled alongside the repertoire data. In a later genetic analysis, genome-wide SNP genotypes for about 65% of the roughly 700 donors were used, and that subset was treated as a discovery cohort. All discovery cohort repertoires had been generated using a single sequencing platform. Both class I and class II loci were covered by HLA typing, at four-digit resolution. Typing coverage differed by locus: A, B, C, DRB1 and DQB1 were typed in about 629-640 donors, DQA1 in 522, DPA1 in 600 to 610, and DPB1 in around 440. Roughly five DR-DQ haplotypes were handled as single units for association and clustering because linkage in the cohort was strong. On average, around 230,000 unique TCR beta nucleotide sequences were sequenced per donor among several hundred genotyped donors of the cohort, with about 19% of those sequences being non-productive. The investigation overall reported the following: Roughly uniform sequencing depth across donors was assumed in presence/absence analyses, although this assumption may not hold. A later analysis associated 16,951 TCR beta sequences with specific HLA alleles at a false discovery rate of 0.05. HLA typing was unavailable for some donors at each locus, so association tests used only the typed subset. In a later genetic analysis, fewer N-insertions in productive TCRs were reported among donors in an Asian-associated ancestry cluster than the approximately 670-donor mean. A further reported finding was that TCR beta sequences accurately predicted the HLA-A and HLA-B alleles for most subjects in the first cohort. In vitro tests confirmed that a few of the cytomegalovirus-associated TCR beta chains recognize cytomegalovirus antigens. Immune exposure information for the cohort was limited to CMV serostatus. When HLA alleles, especially DR and DQ, strongly co-occurred, attributing TCR associations to individual alleles was difficult. The earlier analysis of about 600 of the donors excluded some 16 rarely observed V segments, including chromosome 9 orphons, because counts were too low. It was suggested by the authors that the approach could potentially be generalized to other disease states and immunological phenotypes. The classifier was reported to diagnose cytomegalovirus status with high specificity and sensitivity in both the original cohort and the validation cohort. In a later analysis, HLA-associated TCR beta chains were found to be more clonally expanded and to have lower generation probabilities than equally common non-associated chains. The study gave a list of over 150 TCR beta chains associated with cytomegalovirus. The cohort was sequenced for TCR beta chains only, and without alpha or paired-chain data the features that could be detected were limited. According to a later analysis, parvovirus B19, influenza, CMV and Epstein-Barr virus appeared linked to several top co-occurrence clusters. A later analysis found that most CMV-associated TCR beta chains appeared HLA-restricted, with HLA associations seemingly driven largely by CMV exposure. Correlated functional status among segregating V segments might be attributable to linkage disequilibrium, but an unknown experimental factor could not be ruled out. A cluster of highly shared sequence variants was judged likely to be a technical artifact of the sequencing pipeline. According to a later analysis, TCR association rates differed among HLA loci, with DRB1 alleles showing the most associated TCRs and HLA-C alleles showing the fewest. Most TCR sequences were seen in very few donors, while some public TCRs were found in many individuals. A later genetic analysis associated a missense DCLRE1C variant with V-gene and J-gene trimming of TCR beta chains, and an independent cohort replicated the association. The 87-base-pair reads could not distinguish some IMGT-functional V segments, including TRBV6-2 and TRBV6-3, so those segments were excluded. Broadly in line with IMGT annotations, most TCR beta V segments showed up in productive rearrangements about 87% or about 30% of the time in an earlier analysis of approximately 640 of the donors.

For this chain, trimming is 0 bases at the V end and 7 bases at the J end, and the number of junction bases without a gene match is 6. Taken from cysteine to phenylalanine, the CDR3 has 15 residues. Only CDR3 DNA remains: 45 bases, in frame from the first base. CDR1 and CDR2 are read off the germline V gene (reference sequence) as LNHDA and SQIVND. Note on this clone: It has no known antigen specificity.

The library was produced with the immunoSEQ multiplex PCR assay. For the multiplex PCR, a mixture combining 60 forward primers for TCR Vbeta segments and 13 reverse primers for TCR Jbeta segments was used. A multiplex PCR assay on genomic DNA amplified the CDR3 region of rearranged TCR beta genes. The amplified TCR beta libraries were sequenced on the Illumina HiSeq System as 87-base-pair reads. Under the source paper's analysis protocol: Across the 666 repertoires, a later analysis counted about 81 million unique TCR beta chains, approximately 10 million of which were shared by at least two donors. Raw reads were error-corrected and collapsed into unique sequences by a nearest-neighbor algorithm in which closely related sequences were merged to remove PCR and sequencing errors. To assign V, D and J gene segments, CDR3 sequences were aligned to IMGT reference sequences. For a sequence to be retained, a match of at least six nucleotides was required to both a V gene segment and a J gene segment. Rearrangements were called productive when the CDR3 lacked stop codons and stayed in frame with V and J; all others were non-productive. CDR3 was defined according to IMGT convention as the region running from the second conserved V-encoded cysteine to the conserved J-encoded phenylalanine. The earlier analysis of a few hundred of the donors excluded sequences that lacked an unambiguous match to a single V gene segment. An earlier analysis of 500 to 600 of the donors classified V segments as functional when productive rearrangements were above 56.7% and as segregating when the standard deviation between donors was above 5%. A statistical classification framework was built for diagnosing cytomegalovirus status from the catalog of TCR beta chain sequences. In a later analysis, TCR nucleotide sequences were compared against IMGT/GENE-DB human TR gene sequences so that V and J genes could be assigned. Using the TCRdist pipeline, a later analysis assigned CDR3 sequences along with most-parsimonious VDJ recombination scenarios. A later analysis defined each TCR beta chain by its CDR3 amino acid sequence plus V-gene family, and excluded reads lacking a unique V-gene family. As a way to deal with suspected cross-contamination and a sequencing artifact, a later analysis dropped 450 to 600 nucleotide sequences that were highly shared and had low generation probability. In a later analysis, a clonal expansion index was calculated for each public chain from normalized within-repertoire ranks of inferred template counts. Generation probabilities in a later analysis came from a VDJ recombination model fitted to out-of-frame rearrangements, and those results were checked against IGoR. In a later analysis, TCR-TCR, TCR-HLA and TCR-CMV co-occurrence was scored with hypergeometric tests, and a repertoire-size bias correction was applied to TCR pairs. In a later analysis, false discovery rates were estimated by permuting HLA or CMV assignments 20 times. In a later analysis, co-occurring TCRs were grouped using DBSCAN, with TCRdist sequence similarity added in when clustering inside HLA-allele-positive subsets. Co-occurrence clustering excluded repertoires with fewer than 30,000 or more than 120,000 public chains, plus five with anomalous nucleotide sharing. In TCRdb, the immuneACCESS table is reduced to in-frame sequences with V and J assigned. These tables do not hold every clone; where another copy was compared, an unresolved V gene accounts for under half, and the others remain unexplained. The V and J calls and clone size come from that table; D and trimming were worked out from the DNA. This specimen's table enumerates around 58,000 clones. The top ten clonotypes cover approximately 8.9% of the sample.

The cohort comprised fewer than 700 healthy bone marrow donors. At the time of sampling, all cohort members were nominally healthy, though unrecorded immune exposures were likely present. The donor tested CMV seropositive, placing the donor among the approximately 290 seropositive members of the cohort. A peripheral blood sample was provided by each donor, and peripheral blood mononuclear cells were used for TCR beta sequencing. Genomic DNA extraction from the blood cell samples was performed with the Qiagen DNeasy Blood Extraction Kit. Sequenced input: PBMCs. The chain is assembled from TRBV19 and TRBJ1-5, with 7 bases in between that match TRBD1. The sequence was collected from a man between 50 and 59 years old in good health and CMV-seropositive. This receptor carries the CDR3 CASSIEGGGGQPQHF. The DNA sequence follows: TGTGCCAGTAGTATAGAAGGAGGGGGCGGACAGCCCCAGCATTTT.